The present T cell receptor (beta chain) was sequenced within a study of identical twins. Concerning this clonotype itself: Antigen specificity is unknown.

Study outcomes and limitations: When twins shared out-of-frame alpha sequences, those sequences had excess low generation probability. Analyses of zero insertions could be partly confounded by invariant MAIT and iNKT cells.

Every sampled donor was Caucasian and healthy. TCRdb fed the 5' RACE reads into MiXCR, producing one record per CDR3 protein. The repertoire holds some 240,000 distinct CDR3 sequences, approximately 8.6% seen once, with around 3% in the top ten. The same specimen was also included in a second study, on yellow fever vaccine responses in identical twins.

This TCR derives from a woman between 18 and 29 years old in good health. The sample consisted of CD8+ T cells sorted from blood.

The CDR3 loop reads CASYTEVSGELFF. Here the CDR3 DNA reads TGCGCCAGTTATACGGAGGTGTCCGGGGAGCTGTTTTTT. The V call is TRBV10-1, the J call TRBJ2-2, with D tentatively TRBD2 (5 bases). The V end was cut by 9 bases, the J end by 6 bases, with 14 bases between. The CDR3 spans 13 residues. Germline V gene sequence: CDR1 WNHNN, CDR2 SYGVQD (reference sequence).